The 10 T cell receptor beta chains below come from one sample, sequenced in a study of blood T cell repertoires in COVID-19. Sequenced by immunoSEQ multiplex PCR; TCRdb stores in-frame clones only, minus some. The profile covers 250,000 or so clones, with about 87% appearing a single time and about 4% taken by the ten largest. The sample was PBMCs or T cells enriched from blood (not recorded which). The receptor source for this set is a woman aged 25 to 39 with acute COVID-19.

The gene calls are TRBV3-1 (or the pseudogene TRBV3-2) and TRBJ2-7; no definite D call. Germline CDR1 is LGHDT and CDR2 is YNNKEL (reference sequence). The CDR3 extends over 14 amino acids. The V gene lost 4 bases and the J gene lost 0 bases, with 10 bases spanning the gap. The DNA of the CDR3 is TGTGCCAGCAGCCGTGGAGCCAGCTCCTACGAGCAGTACTTC. It translates to CASSRGASSYEQYF.

The chain couples TRBV24-1 to TRBJ2-6; D may be TRBD2 (6 bases). The V and J ends lost 9 bases and 2 bases respectively, with 13 bases between them. Germline CDR1 and CDR2: KGHDR and SFDVKD. The CDR3 extends over 15 amino acids. The CDR3 sequence is CATGVGGAGANVLTF. The DNA of the CDR3 is TGTGCCACCGGGGTAGGAGGGGCTGGGGCCAACGTCCTGACTTTC.

This chain's CDR3 is CASASGGGEQFF. CDR3 nucleotide sequence: TGTGCTAGTGCCTCGGGTGGCGGAGAGCAGTTCTTC. This rearrangement joins TRBV12-5 to TRBJ2-1; unclear D gene. Germline lookup yields CDR1 LGHNT and CDR2 FRNRAP. V dropped 7 bases and J dropped 10 bases, with 14 bases sitting between them. This CDR3 spans 12 amino acids.

CDR3 amino acids: CASSTGTDNSPLHF. The CDR3 DNA reads TGCGCCAGCAGCACCGGGACAGACAATTCACCCCTCCACTTT. The V and J genes are TRBV4-1 and TRBJ1-6; 7 nucleotides align to TRBD1. V lost 5 bases to trimming and J lost 7 bases; unmatched junction nucleotides: 5. CDR3 length: 14 amino acids. Germline V gene lookup returns CDR1 MGHRA and CDR2 YSYEKL.

The chain recombines TRBV5-1 with TRBJ2-5, with D maybe TRBD2 (6 bases). Germline V gene lookup returns CDR1 SGHRS and CDR2 YFSETQ. CDR3 length: 13 residues. V was shortened by 3 bases and J by 5 bases, with 11 bases between the two germline ends. The CDR3 DNA sequence: TGCGCCAGCAGCTCCGAGGGGAGGGAGACCCAGTACTTC. Translated: CASSSEGRETQYF.

The V and J genes are TRBV4-1 and TRBJ2-7; 7 nucleotides line up with TRBD2. The CDR3 has 14 amino acids. The germline CDR1 and CDR2 sequences are MGHRA and YSYEKL. Losses at the gene ends were 6 bases for V and 4 bases for J; bases not matched to a gene: 9. In DNA form, the CDR3 reads TGCGCCAGCAGTCGAAACCTAGCGGATTACGAGCAGTACTTC. Translating it yields CASSRNLADYEQYF.

This clone was seen just once. The V call is TRBV4-1, the J call TRBJ1-2, with D possibly TRBD1 on 6 matching bases. This CDR3 is built from 14 residues. Trimming left V 3 bases short and J 4 bases short, with 12 bases between. The germline CDR1 and CDR2 sequences are MGHRA and YSYEKL. The CDR3 reads CASSQAGQTYGYTF. The CDR3 DNA follows: TGCGCCAGCAGCCAGGCAGGACAGACCTATGGCTACACCTTC.

This clone was observed a single time. The chain carries TRBV27 and TRBJ2-3; 10 bases map to TRBD2. V trimming: 5 bases; J trimming: 6 bases; junction bases outside the gene matches: 5. Germline values: CDR1 MNHEY, CDR2 SMNVEV (reference sequence). This CDR3 has 14 amino acids. In DNA form, the CDR3 reads TGTGCCAGCAGTCTGGGACTAGCGCGGGATACGCAGTATTTT. Protein: CASSLGLARDTQYF.

The chain recombines TRBV28 with TRBJ2-1; 11 bases are shared with TRBD1. The length of the CDR3 is 14 residues. Germline trimming cut 7 bases from V and 6 bases from J; bases unmatched to any gene: 5. Looked up from germline, CDR1 is MDHEN and CDR2 is SYDVKM. The CDR3 region is CASTRGQGGNEQFF. Here the CDR3 DNA reads TGTGCCAGCACCCGGGGACAGGGGGGCAATGAGCAGTTCTTC.

The V gene is TRBV3-1 (or the pseudogene TRBV3-2), the J gene TRBJ2-2; 8 bases map to TRBD2. The germline gives CDR1 LGHDT, CDR2 YNNKEL (reference sequence). After removal of 3 bases from V and 1 base from J, the junction contained 4 bases not matched to a gene. This CDR3 region has 16 residues. The CDR3 loop is CASSHYSGENTGELFF. CDR3 sequence (DNA): TGTGCCAGCAGCCACTATAGCGGGGAGAACACCGGGGAGCTGTTTTTT.